Below are 4 T cell receptor beta chains sequenced from a single sample in a study of T cells after posttransplantation cyclophosphamide. Sequenced by immunoSEQ multiplex PCR; TCRdb stores in-frame clones only, minus some. This repertoire holds 25,000 to 35,000 clones, and none appear only once. Specimen: PBMCs. The receptors shown here come from a woman aged 30 to 39 in good health and a related stem cell transplant donor.

The V and J genes are TRBV29-1 and TRBJ1-2; TRBD1 matches 7 bases. The J segment lost 0 bases and the V segment lost 7 bases, leaving 14 bases of the junction unmatched. The length of the CDR3 is 16 residues. Germline loops: CDR1 SQVTM, CDR2 ANQGSEA. The CDR3 DNA is TGCAGCGCTTATGGGACAGCGACGGCTACTAACTATGGCTACACCTTC. The encoded protein is CSAYGTATATNYGYTF.

This chain connects TRBV28 to TRBJ2-2; D ambiguous. Trimming pared 7 bases from V and 0 bases from J, leaving 18 bases between. The CDR3 has 17 residues. CDR1 MDHEN and CDR2 SYDVKM come from the germline V gene. This CDR3 is CASNQRAPYTNTGELFF. As DNA, the CDR3 is TGTGCCAGCAACCAAAGGGCCCCTTACACGAACACCGGGGAGCTGTTTTTT.

There are many counts of this clone. The chain uses TRBV15 and TRBJ1-6; TRBD1 might be the D (6 bases). The ends were cut back, 6 bases at V and 7 bases at J, with 16 bases in the middle. Germline V gene sequence: CDR1 LNHNV, CDR2 YYDKDF (reference sequence). The CDR3 loop spans 15 amino acids. CDR3 sequence: CATSHGTSRNSPLHF. The CDR3 DNA is TGTGCCACCAGTCATGGGACATCTAGAAATTCACCCCTCCACTTT.

This clone was seen repeatedly, ten times or more. The chain combines TRBV6-2 or TRBV6-3 with TRBJ1-1; D is possibly TRBD1 (6 bases). Trimming took off 8 bases at V and 1 base at J, with 17 bases between the two ends. Germline V CDR1 and CDR2: MNHEY, SVGEGT. The CDR3 length is 15 residues. Here the CDR3 DNA reads TGTGCCAGCGTTCCTCGGCGGGGGGCGAACACTGAAGCTTTCTTT. Translated: CASVPRRGANTEAFF.